This T cell receptor beta chain was identified during a study of blood T cell repertoires in COVID-19. Overall study: T cells, B-cell-depleted T cells, or PBMCs supplied cDNA or gDNA.

The CDR3 length is 14 residues. The V gene's germline CDR1 is SGHAT and CDR2 FQNNGV. Trimming at V came to 3 bases and at J to 5 bases, leaving 5 bases not matched to a gene. In the authors' methods: Counts of nucleated cells, estimated from reference gene primer amplification, were obtained. The repertoire was sequenced with immunoSEQ multiplex PCR; TCRdb's copy has only in-frame clones and lacks some. V and J calls and clone size are given by that table; D and trimming were obtained from the DNA. The table records fewer than 250,000 clones, roughly 80% of them present only once. This TCR was recovered from a woman aged 70-85 years with active or convalescent COVID-19. Specimen: peripheral blood. This sequence joins TRBV11-2 and TRBJ2-5, with TRBD1 identical over 8 bases. The CDR3 region is CASSFGQGIETQYF. Here the CDR3 DNA reads TGTGCCAGCAGCTTCGGACAGGGCATTGAGACCCAGTACTTC.